These 4 T cell receptor beta chains came from one sample sequenced in a study of blood T cells in healthy people across ages. A J-beta primer mix and a sample-barcoded 5' primer were used in a second PCR of about 6 to 12 cycles. TCRdb redid the calling of the 5' RACE reads with MiXCR, one entry per CDR3 protein. The table lists some 1,800,000 distinct CDR3 sequences, 39% of them singletons. The specimen was blood. The receptor source for this set is a human donor in good health.

This clonotype has a single count. The rearrangement links TRBV12-3 or TRBV12-4 to TRBJ2-1, with a possible D match to TRBD1 (6 bases). The CDR3 is 16 amino acids. V was trimmed by 6 bases and J by 4 bases, leaving 19 bases between them. CDR3 coding DNA: TGTGCCAGCAGCCCAACCACAGGGAATCTATACAATGAGCAGTTCTTC. Residues: CASSPTTGNLYNEQFF.

The genes are TRBV15 and TRBJ2-7, with unresolved D. The CDR3 spans 13 residues. The germline V gene has CDR1 LNHNV and CDR2 YYDKDF (reference sequence). The ends were cut back, 0 bases at V and 3 bases at J, with 6 bases in the middle. CDR3 sequence reads: CATSRESSYEQYF. DNA for the CDR3: TGTGCCACCAGCAGAGAGTCCAGCTACGAGCAGTACTTC.

This chain connects TRBV7-2 to TRBJ1-2; the D is unclear. This CDR3 is built from 14 residues. The germline V gene has CDR1 SGHTA and CDR2 FQGNSA. V gave up 4 bases and J gave up 4 bases, with 13 bases separating them. The CDR3 region has the DNA TGTGCCAGCAGCTCTTTTCCAGAGGGCTATGGCTACACCTTC. Amino acid sequence: CASSSFPEGYGYTF.

In its sample, this clonotype was seen a few times. The V call is TRBV27, the J call TRBJ2-1; D not certain. CDR1 and CDR2 (germline): MNHEY, SMNVEV (reference sequence). V was shortened by 3 bases and J by 0 bases, with 9 bases between the two germline ends. This CDR3 has 15 residues. CDR3 nucleotides: TGTGCCAGCAGTTTTCGGACGAGCTCCTACAATGAGCAGTTCTTC. Its protein product is CASSFRTSSYNEQFF.